This passage covers 30 T cell receptor beta chains from one sample sequenced in a study of T cells in Graves' hyperthyroidism and ophthalmopathy. RNA transcripts provided the source from which TCR beta CDR3 regions were amplified. The TCR CDR3 first-round RT-PCR relied on the HTBI primer set. MiXCR, run by TCRdb on the multiplex PCR reads, gives a single entry per CDR3 protein. This table holds 490,000 or so distinct CDR3 sequences, under 25% found once. The sample taken for sequencing was blood. The receptors here all came from a woman between 65 and 79 years old with Graves' ophthalmopathy.

The V and J genes are TRBV6-1 and TRBJ2-1, with TRBD2 as a possible D gene (7 bases). The CDR3 spans 13 residues. V dropped 11 bases and J dropped 7 bases, with 18 bases sitting between them. Germline CDR1 and CDR2: MNHNS and SASEGT. The CDR3 region is CAGGAMELNEQFF. In DNA, the CDR3 is TGTGCCGGGGGGGCTATGGAGCTTAATGAGCAGTTCTTC.

V usage is TRBV11-1 and J usage is TRBJ2-7; 9 nucleotides agree with TRBD2. This CDR3 region has 16 residues. V shed 5 bases and J 9 bases; nucleotides not matched to a gene: 17. Germline values: CDR1 SGHAT, CDR2 FQDESV (reference sequence). CDR3 sequence: CASSTTPASGAQGQYF. CDR3 bases: TGTGCCAGCAGCACTACCCCGGCTAGCGGGGCACAGGGGCAGTACTTC. Full variable domain (rest looked up from reference TRBV11-1 and TRBJ2-7): EAEVAQSPRYKITEKSQAVAFWCDPISGHATLYWYRQILGQGPELLVQFQDESVVDDSQLPKDRFSAERLKGVDSTLKIQPAELGDSAMYLCASSTTPASGAQGQYFGPGTRLTVT.

This clonotype has more than one count but fewer than ten. The chain links TRBV12-3 or TRBV12-4 to TRBJ1-5, with TRBD1 as a possible D gene (5 bases). The CDR3 loop spans 17 amino acids. V lost 4 bases and J lost 0, with 16 bases in between. CDR3 residues: CASSSSVGADSNQPQHF. The CDR3, as DNA: TGTGCCAGCAGTTCCTCAGTAGGGGCGGATAGCAATCAGCCCCAGCATTTT.

This clonotype was counted at least ten times. V is TRBV7-2 and J is TRBJ2-1; 8 nucleotides line up with TRBD2. J gave up 0 bases and V 9 bases, and 4 bases lay outside the gene matches. The length of the CDR3 is 14 residues. Germline V gene data show CDR1 as SGHTA and CDR2 as FQGNSA. The CDR3 reads CARRGGSSYNEQFF. The DNA for the CDR3 is TGTGCCAGACGCGGGGGGAGCTCCTACAATGAGCAGTTCTTC.

There are a few counts of this clonotype. The chain couples TRBV2 to TRBJ2-3; no reliable D call. The germline CDR1 and CDR2 sequences are SNHLY and FYNNEI. This CDR3 is 13 amino acids long. The V end lost 6 bases, the J end lost 0 bases, and 7 bases lay between the germline ends. As DNA, the CDR3 is TGTGCCAGCAGCTTCGACAGCACAGATACGCAGTATTTT. It yields the protein CASSFDSTDTQYF.

This clonotype was counted many times. The chain employs TRBV6-2 or TRBV6-3 and TRBJ2-1; 9 positions agree with TRBD2. Trimming took 4 bases from V and 2 from J; bases not matched to a gene: 15. The CDR3 is 19 amino acids. Germline CDR1 is MNHEY and CDR2 is SVGEGT. DNA of the CDR3: TGTGCCAGCAGTTTAAGGGGCCCGGGGGCTAGCGGGACCTACAATGAGCAGTTCTTC. It specifies CASSLRGPGASGTYNEQFF.

The CDR3 here is CASSATGLIYGYTF. CDR3 coding DNA: TGTGCCAGTAGTGCGACAGGATTAATCTATGGCTACACCTTC. This chain joins TRBV19 and TRBJ1-2, with D tentatively TRBD1 (6 bases). The V and J ends lost 5 bases and 4 bases respectively, with 14 bases between them. Looked up from germline, CDR1 is LNHDA and CDR2 is SQIVND (reference sequence). This CDR3 is built from 14 residues.

This clonotype was detected a few times. This chain connects TRBV7-3 to TRBJ2-5, with D possibly matching TRBD2 (5 bases). The CDR3 has 13 residues. The germline gives CDR1 SGHTA, CDR2 FQGTGA. V was shortened by 5 bases and J by 5 bases, with 12 bases between the two germline ends. CDR3 bases: TGTGCCAGCAGCCGGACCCCGGGGGAGACCCAGTACTTC. Its protein product is CASSRTPGETQYF.

The sample holds many counts of this clonotype. The chain joins TRBV28 to TRBJ2-7, with D possibly being TRBD1 (6 bases). CDR1 and CDR2 (germline): MDHEN, SYDVKM. The CDR3 totals 14 residues. Trimming stripped 6 bases from V and 0 bases from J, with 12 bases between. The CDR3 here is CASRTTGSSYEQYF. In DNA form, the CDR3 reads TGTGCCAGCAGGACGACAGGAAGCTCCTACGAGCAGTACTTC.

The V and J genes are TRBV5-4 and TRBJ2-7; D not certain. CDR1 is SGHNT and CDR2 is YYREEE in the germline V gene (reference sequence). V lost 3 bases and J lost 6, with 13 bases in between. The CDR3 contains 13 residues. This CDR3 reads CASSWGGVVEQYF. The CDR3 DNA reads as TGTGCCAGCAGCTGGGGTGGTGTCGTCGAGCAGTACTTC.

The chain combines TRBV12-3 or TRBV12-4 with TRBJ1-2; possible D gene TRBD1, 5 bases. This CDR3 comprises 14 residues. V lost 6 bases and J lost 3, with 14 bases in between. CDR3 protein: CASSPGGVDYGYTF. The CDR3 DNA follows: TGTGCCAGCAGCCCGGGGGGGGTCGACTATGGCTACACCTTC.

This clonotype has at least ten counts. This rearrangement joins TRBV3-1 to TRBJ1-1, with a possible D match to TRBD1 (5 bases). The CDR3 loop spans 13 amino acids. Germline CDR1 reads LGHDT; CDR2 reads YNNKEL (reference sequence). Trimming left V 1 base short and J 6 bases short, with 9 bases between. The CDR3, as DNA: TGTGCCAGCAGCCAAGGGGGGTGGGCTGAAGCTTTCTTT. Its protein product is CASSQGGWAEAFF.

This clonotype has a handful of counts. The rearrangement links TRBV9 to TRBJ2-3; unclear D gene. V lost 4 bases, J lost 2 bases, and 8 bases lay in between. The CDR3 runs 13 residues. Germline assignment: CDR1 SGDLS and CDR2 YYNGEE. CDR3 loop: CASSTHNTDTQYF. CDR3 nucleotide sequence: TGTGCCAGCAGCACCCACAACACAGATACGCAGTATTTT. The full variable domain, in which reference TRBV9 and TRBJ2-3 provide the parts outside the CDR3, is DSGVTQTPKHLITATGQRVTLRCSPRSGDLSVYWYQQSLDQGLQFLIQYYNGEERAKGNILERFSAQQFPDLHSELNLSSLELGDSALYFCASSTHNTDTQYFGPGTRLTVL.

A few counts support this clonotype. The chain couples TRBV20-1 to TRBJ2-5, with 12 bases that match TRBD1. The germline gives CDR1 DFQATT, CDR2 SNEGSKA (reference sequence). V dropped 8 bases and J dropped 5; count of bases not matched to a gene: 9. The CDR3 sequence is 14 residues long. The CDR3 bases are TGCAGTACTACCGGGACAGGGGGCTTCGAGACCCAGTACTTC. This gives the protein CSTTGTGGFETQYF.

The chain is built from TRBV6-2 or TRBV6-3 and TRBJ2-1; TRBD1 aligns across 7 bases. The CDR3 length is 14 residues. Per the germline V gene, CDR1 is MNHEY and CDR2 is SVGEGT. J lost 8 bases, V lost 7 bases, and 11 bases had no gene match. CDR3 region: CASTKAGQVYEQFF. DNA for the CDR3: TGTGCCAGCACAAAGGCCGGACAGGTCTATGAGCAGTTCTTC.

The sample holds a few counts of this clonotype. CDR3 nucleotides: TGTGCCACCCTTATCGGACAAGTAACTTATGGCTACACCTTC. The encoded protein is CATLIGQVTYGYTF. This sequence joins TRBV7-2 and TRBJ1-2, with D perhaps matching TRBD1 (5 bases). The CDR3 length is 14 residues. V shed 10 bases and J shed 5 bases, with 20 bases lying between them. CDR1 and CDR2 (germline): SGHTA, FQGNSA.

This clonotype was picked up a small number of times. The chain carries TRBV19 and TRBJ1-5, with D tentatively TRBD1 (5 bases). V lost 7 bases to trimming and J lost 0 bases, with 7 bases between them. CDR1 and CDR2 (germline): LNHDA, SQIVND (reference sequence). The CDR3 consists of 13 residues. DNA of the CDR3: TGTGCCAGTAAACAGGCTAGCAATCAGCCCCAGCATTTT. This gives the protein CASKQASNQPQHF. The full variable domain, its missing parts supplied by reference TRBV19 and TRBJ1-5, is DGGITQSPKYLFRKEGQNVTLSCEQNLNHDAMYWYRQDPGQGLRLIYYSQIVNDFQKGDIAEGYSVSREKKESFPLTVTSAQKNPTAFYLCASKQASNQPQHFGDGTRLSIL.

This clonotype was observed a few times. V is TRBV20-1 and J is TRBJ2-7, with TRBD2 matching 7 bases. The germline V gene encodes CDR1 DFQATT and CDR2 SNEGSKA (reference sequence). CDR3 length: 14 amino acids. Trimming removed 4 bases from V and 7 bases from J; junction bases left unmatched: 13. The CDR3 sequence is CSAKPVGRTWEQYF. The CDR3 nucleotides read TGCAGTGCTAAGCCTGTCGGGAGGACATGGGAGCAGTACTTC.

This clonotype occurred many times. The rearrangement uses TRBV12-3 or TRBV12-4 and TRBJ2-1, with 9 bases fitting TRBD2. Germline trimming cut 3 bases from V and 4 bases from J; bases unmatched to any gene: 7. The CDR3 length is 16 residues. CDR3 DNA: TGTGCCAGCAGTTTGAGTGCGGGAGGGAAATACAATGAGCAGTTCTTC. This codes for CASSLSAGGKYNEQFF.

In this sample, this clonotype turned up a few times. J is TRBJ1-3 and V is TRBV3-1; D is unresolved. Germline values: CDR1 LGHDT, CDR2 YNNKEL (reference sequence). The ends were cut back, 4 bases at V and 0 bases at J, with 10 bases in the middle. The CDR3 is 15 amino acids. The CDR3: CASSPARNSGNTIYF. As DNA, the CDR3 is TGTGCCAGCAGCCCAGCGAGAAACTCTGGAAACACCATATATTTT.

The chain uses TRBV20-1 and TRBJ2-1; 13 nucleotides align to TRBD2. Trimming removed 6 bases from V and 7 bases from J; junction bases left unmatched: 6. Germline V gene data show CDR1 as DFQATT and CDR2 as SNEGSKA (reference sequence). CDR3 length: 14 residues. The chain's CDR3 is CSAQGLAGSNEQFF. The CDR3 bases are TGCAGTGCCCAGGGACTAGCGGGGAGTAATGAGCAGTTCTTC.

The chain carries TRBV20-1 and TRBJ1-2; no definite D call. V was cut by 5 bases and J by 4 bases, with 8 bases left in between. CDR1 and CDR2 from the germline V gene are DFQATT and SNEGSKA (reference sequence). The CDR3 has 11 residues. The CDR3 reads CSASLLYGYTF. As DNA, the CDR3 is TGCAGTGCTTCGCTCCTCTATGGCTACACCTTC.

This clonotype was seen a handful of times. This sequence joins TRBV19 and TRBJ2-5, with D possibly being TRBD1 (7 bases). There are 11 residues in the CDR3. Trimming removed 3 bases at V and 11 bases at J, with 10 bases between. CDR1 and CDR2 from the germline V gene are LNHDA and SQIVND (reference sequence). The CDR3 DNA is TGTGCCAGTAGTATGGAGGGGGCTCAGTACTTC. Its protein product is CASSMEGAQYF.

V is TRBV18 and J is TRBJ2-1; 7 nucleotides agree with TRBD1. The CDR3 is made up of 15 amino acids. Germline CDR1 and CDR2: KGHSH and LQKENI. Trimming at V came to 4 bases and at J to 4 bases, leaving 7 bases not matched to a gene. CDR3 in amino acids: CASSLETGIYNEQFF. In DNA, the CDR3 is TGTGCCAGCTCACTGGAGACAGGGATTTACAATGAGCAGTTCTTC. The full variable domain, its missing parts supplied by reference TRBV18 and TRBJ2-1, is NAGVMQNPRHLVRRRGQEARLRCSPMKGHSHVYWYRQLPEEGLKFMVYLQKENIIDESGMPKERFSAEFPKEGPSILRIQQVVRGDSAAYFCASSLETGIYNEQFFGPGTRLTVL.

This clonotype was observed a few times. CDR3 amino acids: CASQGQGIQPQHF. Written as DNA, the CDR3 is TGTGCCAGCCAGGGACAGGGGATTCAGCCCCAGCATTTT. The chain has TRBV25-1 and TRBJ1-5; TRBD1 matches at 10 bases. Germline V gene sequence: CDR1 MGHDK, CDR2 SYGVNS. V trimming: 8 bases; J trimming: 6 bases; junction bases outside the gene matches: 4. This CDR3 is built from 13 residues.

This chain links TRBV12-3 or TRBV12-4 with TRBJ2-2; 7 positions match TRBD1. This CDR3 has 15 residues. J was trimmed by 3 bases and V by 6 bases; bases with no gene match: 7. CDR3 sequence (DNA): TGTGCCAGCAGCCCCATCCAGGGGGACACCGGGGAGCTGTTTTTT. As protein: CASSPIQGDTGELFF.

The sample holds many counts of this clonotype. J is TRBJ1-2 and V is TRBV6-1; D gene unclear. The CDR3 is 14 residues long. The V end lost 6 bases, the J end lost 4 bases, and 15 bases lay between the germline ends. Looked up from germline, CDR1 is MNHNS and CDR2 is SASEGT. For the CDR3, the DNA is TGTGCCAGCAGACATCCCTTACATTCCTATGGCTACACCTTC. Its protein is CASRHPLHSYGYTF.

For this clonotype: This may arise from a read error, as a much more abundant clone is one base away. The chain is built from TRBV3-1 and TRBJ2-1; 10 positions agree with TRBD2. Germline CDR1 reads LGHDT; CDR2 reads YNNKEL (reference sequence). This CDR3 has 14 residues. The V segment lost 4 bases and the J segment 6 bases; nucleotides outside the gene matches: 3. CDR3: CASSPSGSVNEQFF. CDR3 DNA sequence: TGTGCCAGCAGCCCTAGCGGGAGTGTCAATGAGCAGTTCTTC.

This clonotype occurred a few times. The rearrangement links TRBV11-2 to TRBJ2-3; D unresolved. Germline-derived CDR1 and CDR2 are SGHAT and FQNNGV. The V end was cut by 2 bases, the J end by 3 bases, with 12 bases between. The CDR3 consists of 15 residues. CDR3 loop: CASSLRAVGTDTQYF. Written as DNA, the CDR3 is TGTGCCAGCAGCTTACGGGCCGTTGGGACAGATACGCAGTATTTT.

About this clonotype itself: A much bigger clone sits one base away, suggesting this may be a read error. This sequence joins TRBV12-3 or TRBV12-4 and TRBJ1-5; 7 nucleotides align to TRBD1. CDR3 length equals 16 residues. For the CDR3, the DNA is TGTGCCAGCAGTCTCTCAGGGGGAAATAGCAATCGGCCCCAGCATTTT. This encodes CASSLSGGNSNRPQHF.